This is a list of T cell receptor beta chains from one sample in a study of blood T cell repertoires in COVID-19. Method: immunoSEQ multiplex PCR; TCRdb's copy keeps in-frame clones and lacks some. The repertoire includes hundreds of thousands of clones, nearly 90% of them detected once, and under 1.1% sits in the top ten. What was sequenced was peripheral blood. The receptors here all came from a woman between 35 and 50 years old with COVID-19, enrolled during active disease. Both conserved end residues are part of each CDR3. The order of the fields is V gene, CDR3 protein.

>TRBV28
CASSLLGGNYGYTF
>TRBV7-9
CASSHRDTSSYEQYF
>TRBV7-2
CASSWRTGGTDTQYF
>TRBV4-3
CASSRQVNTEAFF
>TRBV12-3/TRBV12-4
CASSLQGASPLHF
>TRBV11-1
CASSPGQGGSPLHF
>TRBV5-4
CASSGGDGNTEAFF
>TRBV4-3
CASSRAPRGGYTF
>TRBV5-1
CASSLVAGGNYGYTF
>TRBV5-6
CASSLGTGNEKLFF
>TRBV7-3
CASSPSGERQETQYF
>TRBV11-2
CASSLLDRVRGNTIYF
>TRBV6-6
CASSYSTANNEQFF
>TRBV14
CASSQFLQETQYF
>TRBV7-2
CASSQRRTEAFF